One sample yielded the 16 T cell receptor beta chains listed below, sequenced in a study of PD-1 blockade in classical Hodgkin lymphoma. The table came from immunoSEQ multiplex PCR; TCRdb's copy has only in-frame clones and leaves some out. The table lists 11,000 to 15,000 clones, approximately 78% of them singletons, with approximately 16% in the top ten. The time point is: cycle 4 day 1 (C4D1), after around six weeks of nivolumab. All trial patients relapsed after autologous stem cell transplantation. The source was peripheral blood mononuclear cells (PBMCs), collected before the fourth cycle of nivolumab. The receptors were gathered from a human donor with classical Hodgkin lymphoma.

This sequence joins TRBV7-2 and TRBJ2-7; 8 bases are a match to TRBD1. Germline values: CDR1 SGHTA, CDR2 FQGNSA. After removal of 1 base from V and 2 bases from J, the junction contained 4 bases not matched to a gene. The CDR3 runs 15 residues. The CDR3 reads CASSLETGGPYEQYF. The DNA for the CDR3 is TGTGCCAGCAGCTTAGAAACAGGGGGTCCCTACGAGCAGTACTTC.

The chain is built from TRBV12-5 and TRBJ2-7; either TRBD1 or TRBD2 may fit D (5 bases each). This CDR3 has 15 amino acids. V dropped 0 bases and J dropped 5 bases, with 14 bases sitting between them. CDR1 and CDR2 (germline): LGHNT, FRNRAP. CDR3 region: CASGLVKQGPHEQYF. CDR3 nucleotides: TGTGCTAGTGGTTTGGTAAAGCAGGGACCCCACGAGCAGTACTTC. Drawing the rest from reference TRBV12-5 and TRBJ2-7, the complete variable domain is DARVTQTPRHKVTEMGQEVTMRCQPILGHNTVFWYRQTMMQGLELLAYFRNRAPLDDSGMPKDRFSAEMPDATLATLKIQPSEPRDSAVYFCASGLVKQGPHEQYFGPGTRLTVT.

The rearrangement links TRBV7-3 to TRBJ1-6, with D possibly matching TRBD1 (5 bases). The CDR3 is made up of 14 amino acids. V shed 5 bases and J shed 9 bases, with 14 bases lying between them. Germline V CDR1 and CDR2: SGHTA, FQGTGA. Here the CDR3 reads CASSARGGSSPLHF. The CDR3 region has the DNA TGTGCCAGCAGCGCCCGGGGGGGAAGTTCACCCCTCCACTTT. The variable domain in full, completed from reference TRBV7-3 and TRBJ1-6, reads GAGVSQTPSNKVTEKGKYVELRCDPISGHTALYWYRQSLGQGPEFLIYFQGTGAADDSGLPNDRFFAVRPEGSVSTLKIQRTERGDSAVYLCASSARGGSSPLHFGNGTRLTVT.

CDR3 sequence reads: CASSLGQGGELFF. CDR3 in DNA: TGTGCCAGCAGCTTAGGACAGGGCGGGGAGCTGTTTTTT. This sequence joins TRBV13 and TRBJ2-2, with a weak D call TRBD1 (6 bases). Trimming stripped 0 bases from V and 7 bases from J, with 6 bases between. This CDR3 has 13 amino acids. Germline assignment: CDR1 PRHDT and CDR2 FYEKMQ (reference sequence). Complete variable domain (other parts from reference TRBV13 and TRBJ2-2): AAGVIQSPRHLIKEKRETATLKCYPIPRHDTVYWYQQGPGQDPQFLISFYEKMQSDKGSIPDRFSAQQFSDYHSELNMSSLELGDSALYFCASSLGQGGELFFGEGSRLTVL.

This chain uses TRBV10-3 with TRBJ1-1; D is uncertain. Trimming cost V 5 bases and J 0 bases, with 10 bases left between them. In germline, CDR1 is ENHRY, CDR2 SYGVKD. The CDR3 has 14 residues. CDR3 in amino acids: CAISSYRLNTEAFF. DNA for the CDR3: TGTGCCATCAGTTCCTATCGGTTGAACACTGAAGCTTTCTTT.

This clone was picked up a small number of times. This chain uses TRBV27 with TRBJ2-3; the match to TRBD1 covers 10 bases. Germline V CDR1 and CDR2: MNHEY, SMNVEV (reference sequence). CDR3 length equals 13 residues. With V trimmed by 5 bases and J by 9 bases, 5 bases remained unmatched. The CDR3 coding sequence is TGTGCCAGCAGTCCGGACAGGGGGGTGACGCAGTATTTT. It codes for CASSPDRGVTQYF.

The count of this clone is one. The chain combines TRBV27 with TRBJ1-6; 7 bases match TRBD1. The CDR3 loop spans 12 amino acids. After removal of 5 bases from V and 15 bases from J, the junction contained 7 bases not matched to a gene. Germline assignment: CDR1 MNHEY and CDR2 SMNVEV (reference sequence). In nucleotides, the CDR3 is TGTGCCAGCAGTCCCCCGGGACAGCTCCTCCACTTT. Translation gives CASSPPGQLLHF.

V gene TRBV19 combines with J gene TRBJ2-7, with 9 bases fitting TRBD1. With 11 bases clipped from V and 1 base from J, the junction kept 12 bases outside the gene matches. The CDR3 sequence is 15 residues long. Germline lookup yields CDR1 LNHDA and CDR2 SQIVND (reference sequence). CDR3 sequence: CASQAGQGQSYEQYF. For the CDR3, the DNA is TGTGCCTCCCAGGCCGGACAGGGGCAATCCTACGAGCAGTACTTC.

This clone showed up just a few times. The chain links TRBV4-1 to TRBJ2-5; 11 positions agree with TRBD2. The CDR3 runs 16 residues. J lost 2 bases, V lost 0 bases, and 2 bases had no gene match. Germline V gives CDR1 MGHRA, CDR2 YSYEKL. CDR3 residues: CASSQEGLAAQETQYF. The CDR3, as DNA: TGCGCCAGCAGCCAAGAGGGACTAGCGGCTCAAGAGACCCAGTACTTC.

The chain recombines TRBV6-5 with TRBJ2-1; D gene unclear. Looked up from germline, CDR1 is MNHEY and CDR2 is SVGAGI. The CDR3 contains 14 residues. The ends were cut back, 4 bases at V and 4 bases at J, with 11 bases in the middle. The CDR3 loop reads CASSSYTEYNEQFF. The CDR3 region has the DNA TGTGCCAGCAGTTCGTACACCGAGTACAATGAGCAGTTCTTC.

The V and J genes are TRBV18 and TRBJ1-6, with D tentatively TRBD1 (6 bases). The CDR3 consists of 17 residues. V was shortened by 4 bases and J by 9 bases, with 22 bases between the two germline ends. Germline V CDR1 and CDR2: KGHSH, LQKENI. CDR3 sequence reads: CASSLAGSRGEGSPLHF. CDR3 in DNA: TGTGCCAGCTCACTCGCCGGGTCCAGGGGAGAGGGTTCACCCCTCCACTTT.

This chain uses TRBV27 with TRBJ2-5; 8 bases map to TRBD2. This CDR3 comprises 15 residues. CDR1 and CDR2 from the germline V gene are MNHEY and SMNVEV (reference sequence). J was trimmed by 1 base and V by 4 bases; bases with no gene match: 5. CDR3 protein: CASSSLTSGQETQYF. The CDR3 DNA is TGTGCCAGCAGTTCCTTAACTAGCGGCCAAGAGACCCAGTACTTC.

The V and J genes are TRBV28 and TRBJ1-1, with a tentative D call TRBD1 (5 bases). Germline CDR1 is MDHEN and CDR2 is SYDVKM. The CDR3 extends over 13 amino acids. V gave up 7 bases and J gave up 9 bases, with 18 bases separating them. CDR3 sequence: CASTPAAPGQAFF. DNA for the CDR3: TGTGCCAGCACTCCTGCGGCACCGGGGCAAGCTTTCTTT.

The chain employs TRBV21-1 and TRBJ2-5; the table's D call of TRBD1 was not tested on the DNA. TRBV21-1 is a recognized pseudogene. The CDR3 is 20 amino acids. The CDR3 here is CASSLSGLMDFPQSGKTQYF. In DNA, the CDR3 is TGTGCCAGCAGCCTATCAGGCCTAATGGATTTCCCCCAGTCCGGAAAGACCCAGTACTTC.

The chain links TRBV7-4 to TRBJ1-2; D possibly corresponds to TRBD1 (6 bases). The CDR3 is 15 amino acids. Trimming stripped 2 bases from V and 0 bases from J, with 10 bases between. From germline, CDR1 is SGHVT and CDR2 SQSDAQ. The CDR3 bases are TGTGCCAGCAGCTTACAGGGGCTCGCTAACTATGGCTACACCTTC. Its protein is CASSLQGLANYGYTF.

CDR3 coding DNA: TGTGCCACCAGCGAGATTAGCAATCAGCCCCAGCATTTT. It encodes CATSEISNQPQHF. The chain has TRBV15 and TRBJ1-5, with no clear D. The V gene's germline CDR1 is LNHNV and CDR2 YYDKDF (reference sequence). The CDR3 consists of 13 residues. V was pared by 5 bases and J by 0 bases, with 5 bases between. The variable domain in full, completed from reference TRBV15 and TRBJ1-5, reads DAMVIQNPRYQVTQFGKPVTLSCSQTLNHNVMYWYQQKSSQAPKLLFHYYDKDFNNEADTPDNFQSRRPNTSFCFLDIRSPGLGDTAMYLCATSEISNQPQHFGDGTRLSIL.